This T cell receptor beta chain was identified during a study of naive and memory T cell subsets (dated by TCRdb to about 2017). The study in broad terms: The study applied an open-source, UMI-based TCR alpha and beta sequencing pipeline to sorted naive and memory peripheral blood T cell subsets. RNA was DNase-treated and reverse transcribed with TCR constant-region primers, mostly using SuperScript III. Complete agreement was observed between the functional CMV T cell responses and the IgG serology results. Overall study results and their limits: The repertoire findings for the naive and memory subsets could not be validated, as no ground truth was available. The abundance of TCRs followed a power law with an exponent that differed between naive and memory subsets yet stayed consistent across the three individuals. In both CD4 and CD8 cells, going from naive through CM, EM and EMRA, the Gini index went up while Shannon and inverse Simpson diversity went down. After error correction, over 85% of naive TCR sequences appeared only once, giving much steeper abundance distributions than memory subsets. RNA-based TCR counts may be influenced by expression changes linked to T cell activation and differentiation. Each clonotype was defined as a single alpha or beta chain sequence rather than as a paired alpha/beta receptor.

The library was produced with UMI-ligation and nested PCR. The beta constant-region primer consisted of an equimolar mixture of two oligonucleotides that together covered TRBC1 and TRBC2. The ligated cDNA went through four rounds of PCR with nested alpha and beta constant-region primers together with the SP2 primer. A single-stranded oligonucleotide carrying the SP2 primer and a 12-nucleotide UMI was ligated to the 3' end of the cDNA by T4 RNA ligase 1. Incubation of the ligation reaction lasted roughly 20-25 hours at 16 degrees C. To avoid over-amplification, PCR2 was usually performed as a SYBR Green qPCR and halted once a predetermined threshold was reached. Every purification after the first one was done using Agencourt AMPure XP magnetic beads. Libraries were quantified by Qubit and checked on a TapeStation, with a main peak expected near 650 bp. The pooled libraries were sequenced on an Illumina MiSeq using v2 2x251 paired-end kits, which usually yielded roughly 0.95-2.1 million reads per sample. Each sample's library went into the pool at roughly 4 nM, and roughly 5-8% PhiX was added to help with cluster recognition. The authors' pipeline ran thus. FASTQ reads processed by Demultiplexor were assigned V and J genes by Decombinator through tag matching that tolerated a single base-pair mismatch. Collapsinator relied on UMIs to fix sequencing errors as well as frequency errors caused by PCR heterogeneity. CDR3Translator translated TCRs and extracted CDR3s from the conserved cysteine to the FGXG phenylalanine, flagging non-productive sequences. Repertoires were subsampled to equal numbers of UMI-defined TCRs before Gini, Shannon entropy and inverse Simpson indices were calculated. Clonotype abundance distributions were fitted to a power law by maximum likelihood within the linear range. When run on a single naive CD8 sample, MIGEC and the pipeline yielded similar UMI counts, similar unique TCR numbers and similar clonal distributions. A set of 7,322 CMV-associated CDR3 sequences, compiled from VDJdb and a published dataset, was used to search the repertoires. TCRdb passed the public sequencing reads through fastp at Q25 and MiXCR, retaining productive beta sequences. When rows share a CDR3 protein, they turn into one entry using the most common DNA and genes. It is TCRdb's table, rather than the study itself, that gives the V and J calls and clone size. The table for this sample lists some 110,000 distinct CDR3 sequences; roughly 36% of them were counted only once. Approximately 0.9% of the sample rests with the top ten.

From the second PCR step onward, the TCR alpha chain libraries and the TCR beta chain libraries were amplified separately. Donor CMV status was determined by IFNgamma production from CD4+ T cells after overnight stimulation of fresh PBMCs with CMV viral lysate. CD4 T cells were positively selected using Miltenyi beads, after which CD8 T cells were positively selected from the CD4-negative fraction. Cells were stained for CD3, CD4, CD8, CD45RA, CD27 and a live/dead dye and were sorted on a BD Aria II into four subsets based on CD45RA and CD27. A few healthy volunteers provided blood, and the blood of each volunteer was split into CD4 and CD8 T cells and then into four differentiation subsets. Around 110 ml of peripheral blood was taken from each donor, and PBMC were separated by density-gradient centrifugation on Ficoll-Paque PLUS. The sorted cells were lysed in RLT buffer, after which RNA was extracted using a Qiagen RNeasy kit and kept at -80 degrees C.

The CDR3 contains 15 residues, cysteine and phenylalanine counted. Only the CDR3 part of the read is kept: 45 bases, read in frame from the first base. Trimming at the junction amounts to 6 bases on V and 2 bases on J, and the germline ends lie 17 bases apart. CDR1 is given as MDHEN and CDR2 as SYDVKM, both from the germline V gene. This clonotype came up a few times. The specificity of this receptor is unknown. Per-nucleotide qualities are absent, and no much larger clonotype sits a single base away. The chain was built from TRBV28 and TRBJ2-7; a confident D gene designation cannot be given. The clonotype originates from a human donor in good health. Sequencing used central memory CD4+ T cells from blood. The cell subset or site label, read with the paper, signifies: central memory, CD45RA- CD27+. In nucleotide form, the sequence is TGTGCCAGCAGGTCCCTCAAGGGTACTACCTACGAGCAGTACTTC. Translated, this is CASRSLKGTTYEQYF.